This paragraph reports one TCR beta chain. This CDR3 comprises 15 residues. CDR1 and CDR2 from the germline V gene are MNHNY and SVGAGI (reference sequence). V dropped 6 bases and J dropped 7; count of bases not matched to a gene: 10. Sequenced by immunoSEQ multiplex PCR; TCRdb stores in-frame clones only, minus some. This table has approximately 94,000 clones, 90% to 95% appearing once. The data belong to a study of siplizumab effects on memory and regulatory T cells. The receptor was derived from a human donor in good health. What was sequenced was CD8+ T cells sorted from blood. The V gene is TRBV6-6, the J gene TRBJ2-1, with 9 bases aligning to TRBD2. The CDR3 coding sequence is TGTGCCAGCAGCCTGTCGGGACTAGCCCCTAATGAGCAGTTCTTC. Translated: CASSLSGLAPNEQFF.